This TCR beta chain was sequenced in a study of blood T cell repertoires in COVID-19. Turning to the study itself: Whether acute or convalescent, the COVID-19 samples came from the United States, Italy and Spain.

Germline CDR1 MDHEN, CDR2 SYDVKM. This CDR3 is 18 amino acids long. J lost 0 bases, V lost 7 bases, and 14 bases had no gene match. Profiling relied on immunoSEQ multiplex PCR, and the TCRdb table lists in-frame clones only, not all of them. The sample comprises around 80,000 clones, about 88% of which are singletons, and 8.5% to 9.5% rests with the top ten. The receptor was isolated from a human donor in a cohort sampled during active COVID-19. What was sequenced was peripheral blood. The chain couples TRBV28 to TRBJ2-7; TRBD2 agrees at 11 bases. As DNA, the CDR3 is TGTGCCAGCATTGGTGGGACTAGCGGTCCCGGGAGCTCCTACGAGCAGTACTTC. Translation: CASIGGTSGPGSSYEQYF.